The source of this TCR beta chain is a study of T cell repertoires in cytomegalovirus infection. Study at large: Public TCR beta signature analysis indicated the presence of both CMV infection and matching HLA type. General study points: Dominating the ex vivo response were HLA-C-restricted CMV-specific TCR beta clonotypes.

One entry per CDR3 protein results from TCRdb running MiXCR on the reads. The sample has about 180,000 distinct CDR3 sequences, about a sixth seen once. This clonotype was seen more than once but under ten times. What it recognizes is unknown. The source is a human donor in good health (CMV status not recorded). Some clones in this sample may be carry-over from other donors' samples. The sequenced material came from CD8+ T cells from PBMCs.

For the CDR3, the DNA is TGTGCCAGCAGTTTTGCGGGAAACTATGGCTACACCTTC. This codes for CASSFAGNYGYTF. V and J are TRBV28 and TRBJ1-2; D is unresolved. The CDR3 consists of 13 residues. CDR1 MDHEN and CDR2 SYDVKM come from the germline V gene. Trimming shortened V by 3 bases and J by 2 bases, and 7 bases separated the two germline ends.